This T cell receptor (beta chain) is drawn from a study of blood T cell repertoires in COVID-19. Overall study: The United States, Italy and Spain provided the acute and convalescent COVID-19 samples. T cells, B-cell-depleted T cells, or PBMCs provided the cDNA or gDNA that served as material.

In the original workflow: Reference gene primer amplification gave estimated nucleated cell counts. Sequencing was performed with immunoSEQ multiplex PCR; in TCRdb, only in-frame clones are kept and a portion is missing. From that table come the V and J calls and clone size; the DNA was used to work out D and trimming. This table has some 150,000 clones, approximately 92% appearing once. Trimming at V came to 5 bases and at J to 6 bases, leaving 7 bases not matched to a gene. Germline V gives CDR1 SGHVS, CDR2 FNYEAQ. The CDR3 has 16 amino acids. Specimen: peripheral blood. This sequence joins TRBV7-6 and TRBJ2-1; 13 nucleotides match TRBD2. The source is a woman aged 60 to 75 with active COVID-19. CDR3 loop: CASSAGLAGSTNEQFF. In DNA form, the CDR3 reads TGTGCCAGCAGCGCGGGACTAGCGGGGAGCACCAATGAGCAGTTCTTC.